These 2 T cell receptor beta chains share one sample of origin, sequenced in a study of blood T cell repertoires in COVID-19. Libraries were prepared by immunoSEQ multiplex PCR; TCRdb keeps only in-frame clonotypes and omits some of them. The sample yields some 180,000 clones, roughly 85% seen once. Sequenced material: PBMCs or T cells enriched from blood (not recorded which). Receptor source: a man aged 35 to 55 who had recovered from COVID-19.

The V and J genes are TRBV7-2 and TRBJ1-1; D is uncertain. This CDR3 contains 15 residues. V lost 3 bases and J 4 bases, leaving 15 bases between the germline ends. Germline V lookup: CDR1 SGHTA, CDR2 FQGNSA. CDR3 bases: TGTGCCAGCAGCTTTCCCGGGGTTTTTAGCACTGAAGCTTTCTTT. It yields the protein CASSFPGVFSTEAFF. Full variable domain (remainder filled in from reference TRBV7-2 and TRBJ1-1): GAGVSQSPSNKVTEKGKDVELRCDPISGHTALYWYRQSLGQGLEFLIYFQGNSAPDKSGLPSDRFSAERTGGSVSTLTIQRTQQEDSAVYLCASSFPGVFSTEAFFGQGTRLTVV.

The rearrangement links TRBV6-4 to TRBJ1-1; 9 bases fit TRBD1. V dropped 3 bases and J dropped 6; count of bases not matched to a gene: 11. This CDR3 comprises 16 residues. CDR1 and CDR2 from the germline V gene are MRHNA and SNTAGT. CDR3 sequence: CASSETPGQGNSEAFF. Written as DNA, the CDR3 is TGTGCCAGCAGTGAGACTCCGGGACAGGGTAACTCTGAAGCTTTCTTT.